This T cell receptor beta chain was captured by sequencing in a study of shared clonotypes between healthy human individuals. Study-level information: The donor group consisted of a couple of women and three men, aged 18 to 49. Every donor yielded three CD4 naive, three CD4 memory, two CD8 naive and one CD8 memory plate.

Notes on the study in general: An expected dependence of interdonor clonotype sharing on sequencing depth was noted. The generation probabilities recorded for non-shared clonotypes fell below those of clonotypes shared by all four donors.

Some clones are missing from TCRdb's copy, which holds only in-frame ones; the method was immunoSEQ multiplex PCR. Of approximately 1,500,000 clones in the sample, 95% to 99% were seen once. The V gene's germline CDR1 is SGDLS and CDR2 YYNGEE. V lost 3 bases, J lost 4 bases, and 22 bases lay in between. The CDR3 has 18 residues. Turning to this clone: Its target is unknown.

This sequence originates from a man aged 30 to 39 in good health. Sequenced material: naive CD4+ T cells sorted from blood. Subset meaning: CD45RA+ positively selected. The chain is built from TRBV9 and TRBJ2-2, with D possibly called TRBD1 or TRBD2 (5 bases each). The CDR3 here is CASSAGIGLRLLTGELFF. The CDR3 DNA is TGTGCCAGCAGCGCAGGGATCGGACTGAGACTTCTCACCGGGGAGCTGTTTTTT.